This TCR beta chain was captured by sequencing in a study of T cell responses to AZD1222 COVID-19 vaccine. The repertoire was sequenced with immunoSEQ multiplex PCR; TCRdb's copy has only in-frame clones and lacks some. Counted here are 130,000 or so clones, more than 80% occurring once; the ten biggest clones make up around 3.1%. About this clone itself: The target antigen is unknown. An end of the junction differs from the germline gene, which may be a read error.

General study results and limits: There were mostly white British donors and more females than males, and clonal diversity was possibly underestimated. Seropositive AZD1222 recipients at baseline numbered only 6 or 7.

Germline CDR1 is LGHNA and CDR2 is YNFKEQ. The CDR3 extends over 14 amino acids. The chain is built from TRBV4-2 and TRBJ1-1, with 7 nucleotides matching TRBD1. The sequencing used peripheral blood, collected on day 0 of AZD1222 vaccination. This clonotype originated in an adult in good health. The CDR3 region has the DNA TGTGCCAGCAGCCAAGATGATGCGGCAGGGGGAACCATTTTT. Residues: CASSQDDAAGGTIF.